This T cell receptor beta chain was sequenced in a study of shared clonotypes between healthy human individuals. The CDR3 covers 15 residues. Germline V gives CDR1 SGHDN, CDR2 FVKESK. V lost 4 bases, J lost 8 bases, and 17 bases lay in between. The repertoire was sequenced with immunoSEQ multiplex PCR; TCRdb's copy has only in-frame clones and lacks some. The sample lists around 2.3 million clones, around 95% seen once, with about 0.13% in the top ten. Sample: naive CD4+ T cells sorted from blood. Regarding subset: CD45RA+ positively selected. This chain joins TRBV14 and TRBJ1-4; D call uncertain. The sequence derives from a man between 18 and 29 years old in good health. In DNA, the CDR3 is TGTGCCAGCAGCCGGAGGGAAGGAGCAACCGAAAAACTGTTTTTT. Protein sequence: CASSRREGATEKLFF.